Listed below are T cell receptor beta chains from one sample, sequenced in a study of beta chain features in type 1 diabetes. TCRdb's table, derived via immunoSEQ multiplex PCR, lists solely in-frame clones and lacks some. In the table there are 350,000 or so clones, roughly a fifth of which are singletons. Specimen: naive CD4+ T cells from blood. These receptors all stem from a woman aged 18 to 35 in good health. The CDR3 runs from the conserved cysteine through the conserved F or W. D genes are given only for firm matches. The size entry is marked missing in some rows and otherwise reads once, few, many or a size class.

>.|TRBV19|TRBJ2-2|.
TGTGCCAGTAGTATTTATAGCGAGGGCGTGGAGCTGTTTTTT
CASSIYSEGVELFF
>.|TRBV6-5|TRBJ1-2|few
TGTGCCAGCAGTGGACCAGGACAAAAGTATGGCTACACCTTC
CASSGPGQKYGYTF
>TRBD2|TRBV4-2|TRBJ2-1|.
TGTGCCAGCAGCCAGGCCACTCCACCTAGCGGGAGCTACAATGAGCAGTTCTTC
CASSQATPPSGSYNEQFF
>.|TRBV11-1|TRBJ2-5|few
TGTGCCAGCAGCTTAAGGGGCGGCCAAGAGACCCAGTACTTC
CASSLRGGQETQYF
>.|TRBV5-5|TRBJ1-5|.
TGTGCCAGCAGCTTGTCAGGGGCGAGCAATCAGCCCCAGCATTTT
CASSLSGASNQPQHF
>.|TRBV4-1|TRBJ2-1|.
TGCGCCAGCAGCCAAGGGCGAGGCGGTGGGGGCCCCTACAATGAGCAGTTCTTC
CASSQGRGGGGPYNEQFF
>.|TRBV18|TRBJ2-5|few
TGTGCCAGCTCACCGGGCAGCAAAGAGACCCAGTACTTC
CASSPGSKETQYF
>TRBD2|TRBV7-2|TRBJ2-7|.
TGTGCCAGCAGCCCCACCCAGCGGGGGGGCTCCGAGCAGTACTTC
CASSPTQRGGSEQYF
>.|TRBV14|TRBJ2-3|few
TGTGCCAGCAGCCAAAGGTACGGGAGCACAGATACGCAGTATTTT
CASSQRYGSTDTQYF
>TRBD2|TRBV9|TRBJ2-3|.
TGTGCCAGCAGCCCCGGCGGGGGAAGCACAGATACGCAGTATTTT
CASSPGGGSTDTQYF
>.|TRBV7-3|TRBJ1-1|few
TGTGCCAGCAGTCGAGAGCCGGGGACTGAAGCTTTCTTT
CASSREPGTEAFF
>.|TRBV19|TRBJ1-5|.
TGTGCCAGTAGTACTACAGGGTCGGGCAATCAGCCCCAGCATTTT
CASSTTGSGNQPQHF
>.|TRBV5-1|TRBJ1-5|.
TGCGCCAGCAGCTTGTACTACGGCAATCAGCCCCAGCATTTT
CASSLYYGNQPQHF
>TRBD1|TRBV29-1|TRBJ2-1|.
TGCAGCGTCCTGGACAGGGCACTTTACAATGAGCAGTTCTTC
CSVLDRALYNEQFF
>.|TRBV19|TRBJ2-1|.
TGTGCCAGTAGTATTACTGCCTACAATGAGCAGTTCTTC
CASSITAYNEQFF
>.|TRBV30|TRBJ2-3|few
TGTGCCCGACAGCGTGCGACTTGGCCAGATACGCAGTATTTT
CARQRATWPDTQYF
>.|TRBV29-1|TRBJ1-5|.
TGCAGCGTTACCGGGACAACGACCGATAGCAATCAGCCCCAGCATTTT
CSVTGTTTDSNQPQHF
>.|TRBV5-4|TRBJ2-3|few
TGTGCCAGCAGCTTCGGGGGTCTAGGCACAGATACGCAGTATTTT
CASSFGGLGTDTQYF
>.|TRBV6-5|TRBJ2-3|few
TGTGCCAGCAGAAGAGGACAAGGCACAGATACGCAGTATTTT
CASRRGQGTDTQYF
>.|TRBV10-3|TRBJ2-5|few
TGTGCCATCAGTGAGTCCAACAGTAAAGAGACCCAGTACTTC
CAISESNSKETQYF
>.|TRBV7-2|TRBJ2-6|few
TGTGCCAGCAGCCGCGAATCCACCGGGGCCAACGTCCTGACTTTC
CASSRESTGANVLTF
>.|TRBV25-1|TRBJ1-5|.
TGTGCCAGGATCGGGACAAGTTATAGCAATCAGCCCCAGCATTTT
CARIGTSYSNQPQHF
>.|TRBV29-1|TRBJ2-6|.
TGCAGCGTGTTATGGACAGCCCTCTCTGGGGCCAACGTCCTGACTTTC
CSVLWTALSGANVLTF
>.|TRBV7-8|TRBJ2-3|once
TGTGCCAGCAGCTTCCGTGTTGCGACAGATACGCAGTATTTT
CASSFRVATDTQYF
>TRBD1|TRBV11-2|TRBJ2-7|few
TGTGCCAGCAGGAGGACAGGGATCCACGAGCAGTACTTC
CASRRTGIHEQYF
>.|TRBV5-1|TRBJ1-1|.
TGCGCCAGCAGCTTTGACAGGAACACTGAAGCTTTCTTT
CASSFDRNTEAFF
>TRBD2|TRBV9|TRBJ2-3|once
TGTGCCAGCAGCCGCGCGGGGGCAGATACGCAGTATTTT
CASSRAGADTQYF
>TRBD1|TRBV7-2|TRBJ1-5|few
TGTGCCAGCGCCCGGGACAGGGGGACCAATCAGCCCCAGCATTTT
CASARDRGTNQPQHF
>.|TRBV5-1|TRBJ2-1|few
TGCGCCAGCAGCTTGGTAGATGAGCAGTTCTTC
CASSLVDEQFF
>TRBD1|TRBV7-9|TRBJ1-1|few
TGTGCCAGCAGCCAAGACAGGGGTGTCACTGAAGCTTTCTTT
CASSQDRGVTEAFF
>TRBD1|TRBV7-9|TRBJ2-7|few
TGTGCCAGCAGGCCCCGGGACAGCCCTTACGAGCAGTACTTC
CASRPRDSPYEQYF
>TRBD1|TRBV4-3|TRBJ2-5|.
TGCGCCAGCAGCCAACTAGGCAGGGGGAAAGAGACCCAGTACTTC
CASSQLGRGKETQYF
>.|TRBV7-2|TRBJ2-4|few
TGTGCCAGCAGCTTAGCGCTACCCGGGGACATTCAGTACTTC
CASSLALPGDIQYF
>TRBD1|TRBV7-2|TRBJ2-7|few
TGTGCCAGCAGCTCGCGGACAGGGAGGTACGAGCAGTACTTC
CASSSRTGRYEQYF
>.|TRBV13|TRBJ2-5|.
TGTGCCAGCAGTCCCCAGACTGGAGGCCAAGAGACCCAGTACTTC
CASSPQTGGQETQYF
>.|TRBV12-5|TRBJ2-4|.
TGTGCTAGTGGTCCCCCAGGGCACGGTGACATTCAGTACTTC
CASGPPGHGDIQYF
>.|TRBV19|TRBJ2-2|once
TGTGCCAGTAGTAGCCGCCAACAAAACACCGGGGAGCTGTTTTTT
CASSSRQQNTGELFF